This T cell receptor (beta chain) emerged from a study of T cell repertoires and HLA-DP antigens. The study's findings and limits: Total CD4+ responders were stimulated by HeLa antigen-presenting cells.

About this clone itself: Its antigen is unknown.

Primers targeted 54 TRBV and 13 TRBJ segments. The table came from immunoSEQ multiplex PCR; TCRdb's copy has only in-frame clones and leaves some out. The sample includes about 89,000 clones, more than 75% of them seen just once. Trimming stripped 2 bases from V and 6 bases from J, with 17 bases between. The germline V gene encodes CDR1 KGHSH and CDR2 LQKENI. The CDR3 totals 15 residues. The rearrangement joins TRBV18 to TRBJ2-7, with D hard to call. The source is a man aged 45-65 years in good health and CMV-seronegative. What was sequenced was CD4+ T cells from PBMCs. CDR3 in amino acids: CASSPEEIPSVEQYF. The CDR3 coding sequence is TGTGCCAGCTCACCAGAGGAGATACCATCGGTCGAGCAGTACTTC.